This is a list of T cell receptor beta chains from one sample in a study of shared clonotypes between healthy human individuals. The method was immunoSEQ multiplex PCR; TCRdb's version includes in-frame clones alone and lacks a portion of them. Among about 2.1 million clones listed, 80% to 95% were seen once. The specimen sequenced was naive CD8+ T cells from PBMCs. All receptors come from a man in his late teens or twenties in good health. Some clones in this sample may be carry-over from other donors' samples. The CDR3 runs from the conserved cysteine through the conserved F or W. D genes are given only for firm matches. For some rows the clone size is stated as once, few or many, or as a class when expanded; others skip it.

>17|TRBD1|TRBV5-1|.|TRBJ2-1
TGCGCCAGCAGCTTTCGGGGACAGGGGTCCATATACAATGAGCAGTTCTTC
CASSFRGQGSIYNEQFF
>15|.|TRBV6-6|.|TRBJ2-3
TGTGCCAGCAGTTACTGGATGGTGGGGGAAGATACGCAGTATTTT
CASSYWMVGEDTQYF
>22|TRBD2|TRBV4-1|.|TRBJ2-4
TGCGCCAGCAGCCCGGGGGGACTAGCGGGAGGGCCCCTTGGGATCGGCGAAAACATTCAGTACTTC
CASSPGGLAGGPLGIGENIQYF
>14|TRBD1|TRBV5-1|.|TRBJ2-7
TGCGCCAGCAGCTTGGTCAGGGGGTCATACGAGCAGTACTTC
CASSLVRGSYEQYF
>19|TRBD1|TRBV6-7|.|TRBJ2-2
TGTGCCAGCAGTTACTCCCCTGACAGGGAGTCTCCGTACACCGGGGAGCTGTTTTTT
CASSYSPDRESPYTGELFF
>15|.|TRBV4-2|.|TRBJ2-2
TGTGCCAGCAGCCAATCGGGCTATAACACCGGGGAGCTGTTTTTT
CASSQSGYNTGELFF
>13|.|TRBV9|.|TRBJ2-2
TGTGCCAGCGGCGCCTATATAGCTGGGGAGCTGTTTTTT
CASGAYIAGELFF
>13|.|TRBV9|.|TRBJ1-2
TGTGCCAGCAGAGACAGCGTATCGGATGGCTACACCTTC
CASRDSVSDGYTF
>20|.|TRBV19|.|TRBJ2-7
TGTGCCAGTGCCGCTTTGGGCGCTTATCAAGAAGGGGAAAACTCCTACGAGCAGTACTTC
CASAALGAYQEGENSYEQYF
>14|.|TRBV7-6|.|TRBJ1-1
TGTGCCAGCAGCTTGGGGGCAAGGAACACTGAAGCTTTCTTT
CASSLGARNTEAFF
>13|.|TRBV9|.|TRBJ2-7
TGTGCCAGCAGCGGGGGGCAGGCATTCGAGCAGTACTTC
CASSGGQAFEQYF
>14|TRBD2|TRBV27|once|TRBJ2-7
TGTGCCAGCAGATTGGCGGGAGGGCCTCGCGAGCAGTACTTC
CASRLAGGPREQYF
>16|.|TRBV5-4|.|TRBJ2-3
TGTGCCAGCAGCTTCCTTGAAGGGGGGTACGGCGATACGCAGTATTTT
CASSFLEGGYGDTQYF
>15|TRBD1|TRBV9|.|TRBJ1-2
TGTGCCAGCAGCGGCCCCGGGACAGGGGAGTATGGCTACACCTTC
CASSGPGTGEYGYTF
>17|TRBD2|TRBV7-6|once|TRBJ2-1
TGTGCCACCCGGGAGGGTGGTCGGGATTCCTCCTACAATGAGCAGTTCTTC
CATREGGRDSSYNEQFF
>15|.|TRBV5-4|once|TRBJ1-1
TGTGCCAGCATGAGGGGAGGAAGAATGAACACTGAAGCTTTCTTT
CASMRGGRMNTEAFF
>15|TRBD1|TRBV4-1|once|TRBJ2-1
TGCGCCAGCAGCCCAACAGGGGGCGCGTCCAGTGAGCAGTTCTTC
CASSPTGGASSEQFF